This is a list of T cell receptor beta chains from one sample in a study of a mutant IDH1 vaccine in newly diagnosed glioma. Antigens for these TCRs are unknown. Clones were sequenced by immunoSEQ multiplex PCR, and TCRdb holds only the in-frame ones, with some missing. The profile shows roughly 46,000 clones, 84% of them singletons. This specimen was PBMCs, taken from a glioma patient whose treatment included an IDH1 peptide vaccine. Source of these receptors: a woman aged 25 to 45 with glioma. Some clones in this sample may be carry-over from other donors' samples. The CDR3 runs from the conserved cysteine through the conserved F or W. Each record gives: CDR3 DNA, CDR3 protein, D gene, J gene, clone size, V gene. The D gene is left open where the match is weak. Size is omitted from some rows. Given values are once, few, many or a class for expanded clones.

CDR3nt: TGTGCCAGCAGCCTCGTTGGGGGAGAAAAACTGTTTTTT; CDR3aa: CASSLVGGEKLFF; d_gene: -; j_gene: TRBJ1-4; abundance: -; v_gene: TRBV7-9
CDR3nt: TGCGCCAGCACCCCACAGGATAGGGAGACCCAGTACTTC; CDR3aa: CASTPQDRETQYF; d_gene: -; j_gene: TRBJ2-5; abundance: -; v_gene: TRBV5-1
CDR3nt: TGTGCCAGCAGCGTTTTTAGCGGCCCCAATGAGCAGTTCTTC; CDR3aa: CASSVFSGPNEQFF; d_gene: -; j_gene: TRBJ2-1; abundance: -; v_gene: TRBV9
CDR3nt: TGTGCCAGTAACATGGAAAGGGGAAGGCAGCCCCAGCATTTT; CDR3aa: CASNMERGRQPQHF; d_gene: -; j_gene: TRBJ1-5; abundance: -; v_gene: TRBV19
CDR3nt: TGTGCCTGGAGTGCCGACCGGGGCAGGGGCTACATGAACACTGAAGCTTTCTTT; CDR3aa: CAWSADRGRGYMNTEAFF; d_gene: -; j_gene: TRBJ1-1; abundance: -; v_gene: TRBV30
CDR3nt: TGTGCCAGCAGTGACCCCGGGACTAAACAGTTCTTC; CDR3aa: CASSDPGTKQFF; d_gene: TRBD2; j_gene: TRBJ2-1; abundance: -; v_gene: TRBV2
CDR3nt: TGTGCCAGCGCGCGAAGAACTAGAGACCGTAACTACTCTGGAAACACCATATATTTT; CDR3aa: CASARRTRDRNYSGNTIYF; d_gene: -; j_gene: TRBJ1-3; abundance: -; v_gene: TRBV2
CDR3nt: TGTGCCAGCAGCTTAGTCCAGAAGTCTAATGAAAAACTGTTTTTT; CDR3aa: CASSLVQKSNEKLFF; d_gene: -; j_gene: TRBJ1-4; abundance: -; v_gene: TRBV7-9
CDR3nt: TGTGCCAGCAGCTTTAGCGGGGGGTACACCGGGGAGCTGTTTTTT; CDR3aa: CASSFSGGYTGELFF; d_gene: TRBD2; j_gene: TRBJ2-2; abundance: -; v_gene: TRBV13
CDR3nt: TGTGCCAGCAGTGAATGGACTAGCGGATCGAGCACAGATACGCAGTATTTT; CDR3aa: CASSEWTSGSSTDTQYF; d_gene: TRBD2; j_gene: TRBJ2-3; abundance: -; v_gene: TRBV6-1
CDR3nt: TGCGCCAGCAGCTTGGAGACAGGGGGCTACGAGCAGTACTTC; CDR3aa: CASSLETGGYEQYF; d_gene: TRBD1; j_gene: TRBJ2-7; abundance: -; v_gene: TRBV5-1
CDR3nt: TGTGCCATCACAAAGGGACAGGCAGGTTCCTTTAATGGCTACACCTTC; CDR3aa: CAITKGQAGSFNGYTF; d_gene: TRBD1; j_gene: TRBJ1-2; abundance: -; v_gene: TRBV10-3
CDR3nt: TGTGCCTGGAGTGCCGGGACTTCCTATGGCTACACCTTC; CDR3aa: CAWSAGTSYGYTF; d_gene: -; j_gene: TRBJ1-2; abundance: -; v_gene: TRBV30
CDR3nt: TGTGCCAGCAGTACCCTAGCGGGAGCTGACTACAATGAGCAGTTCTTC; CDR3aa: CASSTLAGADYNEQFF; d_gene: TRBD2; j_gene: TRBJ2-1; abundance: -; v_gene: TRBV2
CDR3nt: TGTGCCAGCAGCCAAGGTAGGACAGGGGGCCCCGCGATAACTGAAGCTTTCTTT; CDR3aa: CASSQGRTGGPAITEAFF; d_gene: TRBD1; j_gene: TRBJ1-1; abundance: once; v_gene: TRBV14
CDR3nt: TGTGCCAGCAGTATTGGACTAGCGGTAAGCTCCTACGAGCAGTACTTC; CDR3aa: CASSIGLAVSSYEQYF; d_gene: TRBD2; j_gene: TRBJ2-7; abundance: once; v_gene: TRBV27
CDR3nt: TGTGCCAGCAGCCCCAAACAGGGAAACTATGGCTACACCTTC; CDR3aa: CASSPKQGNYGYTF; d_gene: -; j_gene: TRBJ1-2; abundance: -; v_gene: TRBV5-5
CDR3nt: TGTGCCAGCAGCTTACCCCAGGGCGCATACTATGGCTACACCTTC; CDR3aa: CASSLPQGAYYGYTF; d_gene: -; j_gene: TRBJ1-2; abundance: -; v_gene: TRBV7-9
CDR3nt: TGTGCCAGCAGGGAGACAGGCGACTATGGCTACACCTTC; CDR3aa: CASRETGDYGYTF; d_gene: -; j_gene: TRBJ1-2; abundance: few; v_gene: TRBV7-8
CDR3nt: TGTGCCAGCAGCGTAGATTGGCGGAGCTCCTACAATGAGCAGTTCTTC; CDR3aa: CASSVDWRSSYNEQFF; d_gene: -; j_gene: TRBJ2-1; abundance: -; v_gene: TRBV9
CDR3nt: TGTGCCAGCAGCTTAGGGGGGTGGGTAACTGAAGCTTTCTTT; CDR3aa: CASSLGGWVTEAFF; d_gene: -; j_gene: TRBJ1-1; abundance: -; v_gene: TRBV11-3
CDR3nt: TGTGCCTGGAGTCCTCTCCCCAATGAGCAGTTCTTC; CDR3aa: CAWSPLPNEQFF; d_gene: -; j_gene: TRBJ2-1; abundance: -; v_gene: TRBV30
CDR3nt: TGTGCCAGCAGTTACAGGGAGACCCAGTACTTC; CDR3aa: CASSYRETQYF; d_gene: -; j_gene: TRBJ2-5; abundance: -; v_gene: TRBV6-5
CDR3nt: TGCAGTGCTAGTATGGGAACTGAAGCTTTCTTT; CDR3aa: CSASMGTEAFF; d_gene: -; j_gene: TRBJ1-1; abundance: -; v_gene: TRBV20-1
CDR3nt: TGTGCCAGCAGCGTAGGACTAGCGGGAGGTTCGTTCGACAATGAGCAGTTCTTC; CDR3aa: CASSVGLAGGSFDNEQFF; d_gene: TRBD2; j_gene: TRBJ2-1; abundance: -; v_gene: TRBV9
CDR3nt: TGTGCCAGCAGTTACTTCGGGACTAGCGGGTCCTACGAGCAGTACTTC; CDR3aa: CASSYFGTSGSYEQYF; d_gene: TRBD2; j_gene: TRBJ2-7; abundance: -; v_gene: TRBV6-5
CDR3nt: TGTGCCAGCAGCTTAGGCGGAGAGCGCTATCAGCCCCAGCATTTT; CDR3aa: CASSLGGERYQPQHF; d_gene: -; j_gene: TRBJ1-5; abundance: -; v_gene: TRBV7-8
CDR3nt: TGTGCCAGCAGCTTAGACAGGGGGAGCTCTGGAAACACCATATATTTT; CDR3aa: CASSLDRGSSGNTIYF; d_gene: TRBD1; j_gene: TRBJ1-3; abundance: -; v_gene: TRBV7-9
CDR3nt: TGTGCCAGCAGCGTAGTCCCGACCACTGAAGCTTTCTTT; CDR3aa: CASSVVPTTEAFF; d_gene: -; j_gene: TRBJ1-1; abundance: once; v_gene: TRBV9
CDR3nt: TGTGCCAGCAGCCAATCGGTAGGCGGGAGGGGGCCCTACAATGAGCAGTTCTTC; CDR3aa: CASSQSVGGRGPYNEQFF; d_gene: TRBD2; j_gene: TRBJ2-1; abundance: -; v_gene: TRBV16
CDR3nt: TGTGCCAGCAGTGAGGGGCTAGCGGGGCAGTATTTT; CDR3aa: CASSEGLAGQYF; d_gene: TRBD2; j_gene: TRBJ2-3; abundance: once; v_gene: TRBV25-1
CDR3nt: TGTGCCTGGAGTGCTGGGACCAGCTTCTACAATGAGCAGTTCTTC; CDR3aa: CAWSAGTSFYNEQFF; d_gene: -; j_gene: TRBJ2-1; abundance: -; v_gene: TRBV30
CDR3nt: TGTGCCATACTCGGAGGGGCAGGAAACACCATATATTTT; CDR3aa: CAILGGAGNTIYF; d_gene: -; j_gene: TRBJ1-3; abundance: -; v_gene: TRBV10-3
CDR3nt: TGTGCCAGAGGGGAGCAGGGTAGAGAGACCCAGTACTTC; CDR3aa: CARGEQGRETQYF; d_gene: -; j_gene: TRBJ2-5; abundance: -; v_gene: TRBV2
CDR3nt: TGTGCCAGCAGCTTTAGCGGCTCCTACGAGCAGTACTTC; CDR3aa: CASSFSGSYEQYF; d_gene: -; j_gene: TRBJ2-7; abundance: -; v_gene: TRBV7-9
CDR3nt: TGTGCCACCAGCAGATCCCCACCAGGGATGACGCCCCAGCATTTT; CDR3aa: CATSRSPPGMTPQHF; d_gene: -; j_gene: TRBJ1-5; abundance: -; v_gene: TRBV15
CDR3nt: TGTGCCAGCAGCTTGGCGGGGTCGGGCAATCAGCCCCAGCATTTT; CDR3aa: CASSLAGSGNQPQHF; d_gene: -; j_gene: TRBJ1-5; abundance: -; v_gene: TRBV5-6
CDR3nt: TGTGCCACCAGCAGGCCCGGGACTAACACTTACGAGCAGTACTTC; CDR3aa: CATSRPGTNTYEQYF; d_gene: TRBD2; j_gene: TRBJ2-7; abundance: -; v_gene: TRBV15
CDR3nt: TGTGCCAGCAGTGACGGAGGGCCTATAGATACGCAGTATTTT; CDR3aa: CASSDGGPIDTQYF; d_gene: -; j_gene: TRBJ2-3; abundance: -; v_gene: TRBV25-1
CDR3nt: TGTGCCAGCAGCTTGGTTACCGCCGGACAGCCCCAGCATTTT; CDR3aa: CASSLVTAGQPQHF; d_gene: -; j_gene: TRBJ1-5; abundance: -; v_gene: TRBV5-6
CDR3nt: TGTGCCAGCAGCGCCCGGACAGGAGAGGGTGAAAAACTGTTTTTT; CDR3aa: CASSARTGEGEKLFF; d_gene: TRBD1; j_gene: TRBJ1-4; abundance: -; v_gene: TRBV7-8
CDR3nt: TGTGCCAGCAGTTCGCCCCGGGATACGCAGTATTTT; CDR3aa: CASSSPRDTQYF; d_gene: -; j_gene: TRBJ2-3; abundance: -; v_gene: TRBV27
CDR3nt: TGTGCCAGCAGTTCCCCCTTTTTGGGTGGGGCCAAAAACATTCAGTACTTC; CDR3aa: CASSSPFLGGAKNIQYF; d_gene: -; j_gene: TRBJ2-4; abundance: -; v_gene: TRBV27
CDR3nt: TGTGCCAGCAGCCCAGAGAACAATGAGCAGTTCTTC; CDR3aa: CASSPENNEQFF; d_gene: -; j_gene: TRBJ2-1; abundance: -; v_gene: TRBV9
CDR3nt: TGTGCCAGCAGTCTCGCGGCGCCCGAGCAGTTCTTC; CDR3aa: CASSLAAPEQFF; d_gene: -; j_gene: TRBJ2-1; abundance: -; v_gene: TRBV2
CDR3nt: TGTGCCAGCAGCCCCACGGGACGGAGAGAAGCTTTCTTT; CDR3aa: CASSPTGRREAFF; d_gene: -; j_gene: TRBJ1-1; abundance: -; v_gene: TRBV7-9
CDR3nt: TGTGCCAGTAGTATGCGGGGAGCCCCCTATGGCTACACCTTC; CDR3aa: CASSMRGAPYGYTF; d_gene: -; j_gene: TRBJ1-2; abundance: -; v_gene: TRBV19
CDR3nt: TGTGCCAGCAGCTTTACTAGCGGGTACAATGAGCAGTTCTTC; CDR3aa: CASSFTSGYNEQFF; d_gene: TRBD2; j_gene: TRBJ2-1; abundance: -; v_gene: TRBV7-2